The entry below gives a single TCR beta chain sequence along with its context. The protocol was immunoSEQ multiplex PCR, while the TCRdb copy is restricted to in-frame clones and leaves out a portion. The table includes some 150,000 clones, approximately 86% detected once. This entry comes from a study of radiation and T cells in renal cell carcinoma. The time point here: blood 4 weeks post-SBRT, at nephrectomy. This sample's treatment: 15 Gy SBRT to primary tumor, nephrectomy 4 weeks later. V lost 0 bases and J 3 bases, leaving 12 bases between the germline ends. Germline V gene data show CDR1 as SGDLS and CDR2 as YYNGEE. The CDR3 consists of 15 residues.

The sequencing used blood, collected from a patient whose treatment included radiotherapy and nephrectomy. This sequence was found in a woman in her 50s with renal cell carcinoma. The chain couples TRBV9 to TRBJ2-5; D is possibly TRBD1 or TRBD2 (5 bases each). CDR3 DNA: TGTGCCAGCAGCGTAGATGCCCTGGGGGAAGAGACCCAGTACTTC. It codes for CASSVDALGEETQYF.